This T cell receptor (beta chain) was obtained from a study of blood T cell repertoires in COVID-19. Study-level information: Material from acute and convalescent COVID-19 was sourced from the United States, Italy and Spain. PBMCs, B-cell-depleted T cells, or T cells were the source of the cDNA or gDNA that made up the material.

Original processing methods: Reference gene primer amplification gave nucleated cell count estimates. This table comes from immunoSEQ multiplex PCR, and its TCRdb copy is limited to in-frame clones, with some not included. D and trimming were read from the DNA, whereas the V and J calls and clone size are those reported in that table. The table has 200,000 to 250,000 clones, about 80% seen once. This receptor was obtained from a woman aged 25 to 45 who had recovered from COVID-19. Sequenced: peripheral blood.

CDR3 coding DNA: TGTGCCAGTAGTCCCGGGACACCCGCGTACACCGGGGAGCTGTTTTTT. Protein product: CASSPGTPAYTGELFF. This chain joins TRBV19 and TRBJ2-2; TRBD1 might be the D (6 bases). The CDR3 is 16 amino acids. Between the trimmed V and J ends, which lost 5 bases and 3 bases, there was a span of 16 bases. Germline V gene sequence: CDR1 LNHDA, CDR2 SQIVND (reference sequence).